The present T cell receptor beta chain was sequenced within a study of vaccination effects on CD4 cells after COVID-19. Of note for this clone: Its antigen is undetermined.

Here immunoSEQ multiplex PCR was the method, and the copy in TCRdb shows in-frame clones only, minus some. The sample lists roughly 53,000 clones; more than 70% were seen once. Within the ViraFEST assay, antigen-specific CD4+ T cells underwent expansion with viral peptide pools prior to sequencing. CD4+ T cells were isolated after around 9 days of culture. Vaccine recipients, nucleocapsid antibody negative, had no prior SARS-CoV-2 infection. Some 2 million PBMC were placed in each well, which was supplemented with roughly 9.1 IU/ml IL-2 and 7.5 to 10 ug/ml peptides. Fresh IL-2-containing medium replaced half the medium on days 3 and 7. Whole-study findings and limits: Of the vaccine-induced clones from healthy vaccinees, merely 1 of 255 recognized common cold coronaviruses as well. Long after vaccination, the clones induced by infection and by vaccine shrank markedly in size.

The clonotype originates from a human donor who received a COVID-19 vaccine. Sequencing used CD4+ T cells from PBMCs cultured with HCoV-OC43 spike peptides, obtained before COVID-19 vaccination. Subset reported: HCoV-OC43 spike overlapping peptide pool stimulation.

CDR3 coding DNA: TGTGCCACCAGCTACAAACCCGGGACAGGGAGCGCCGGGGAGCTGTTTTTT. The encoded protein is CATSYKPGTGSAGELFF. V usage is TRBV15 and J usage is TRBJ2-2, with 9 positions matching TRBD1. V was clipped by 5 bases and J by 6 bases; unmatched bases: 13. CDR1 and CDR2 (germline): LNHNV, YYDKDF (reference sequence). The CDR3 extends over 17 amino acids.